The 20 T cell receptor beta chains reported below all come from one sample, sequenced in a study of OX40 agonist ivuxolimab in advanced cancers. Library construction relied on the immunoSEQ multiplex PCR assay. Held by TCRdb, this immuneACCESS table contains in-frame sequences only and omits some clones. Under half of the omission traces to an unresolved V gene where checked; the cause of the rest is unknown. This sample comprises fewer than 85,000 clones, 70% to 85% of them detected only once. The top ten clonotypes cover about 0.51% of the sample. The sample in question was CD4+ or CD8+ T cells sorted from blood, obtained in a trial of the OX40 agonist ivuxolimab. These receptors came from an adult with an advanced solid tumor such as melanoma, head and neck, liver or kidney cancer.

The rearrangement joins TRBV7-8 to TRBJ2-2; tentative D call: TRBD2 (6 bases). The germline V and J ends were trimmed by 4 bases and 6 bases, with 27 bases remaining between them. CDR1 is SGHVS and CDR2 is FQNEAQ in the germline V gene. CDR3 length: 19 residues. CDR3 bases: TGTGCCAGCAGCTCCGAGGAGGGGCCGTCAGGGCCCTACCCCGGGGAGCTGTTTTTT. Translating it yields CASSSEEGPSGPYPGELFF.

In the case of this clone: Mismatch with germline at one junction end may stem from a read error. The CDR3 here is CASRLGRDAYNEQFF. CDR3 sequence (DNA): TGTGCCAGCAGATTAGGGCGAGACGCATACAATGAGCAGTTCTTC. The chain joins TRBV11-1 to TRBJ2-1, with unresolved D. The germline V gene encodes CDR1 SGHAT and CDR2 FQDESV (reference sequence). CDR3 length: 15 amino acids.

This clone was seen more than once but under ten times. The chain couples TRBV10-3 to TRBJ1-6; TRBD1 matches at 8 bases. Unmatched junction bases numbered 1, after V lost 4 bases and J lost 5 bases. The germline V gene has CDR1 ENHRY and CDR2 SYGVKD. The CDR3 totals 14 residues. The CDR3 DNA reads TGTGCCATCAGTGGGACAGGGCATAATTCACCCCTCCACTTT. Residues: CAISGTGHNSPLHF.

This clone was seen a handful of times. The chain joins TRBV5-1 to TRBJ1-5; unclear D gene. CDR1 and CDR2 (germline): SGHRS, YFSETQ. Trimming left V 0 bases short and J 1 base short, with 8 bases between. CDR3 size: 15 residues. CDR3 sequence reads: CASSLDLMSNQPQHF. Written as DNA, the CDR3 is TGCGCCAGCAGCTTGGACCTGATGAGCAATCAGCCCCAGCATTTT.

The chain couples TRBV7-2 to TRBJ2-7; a weak D match, TRBD1 (5 bases). The germline CDR1 and CDR2 sequences are SGHTA and FQGNSA. The V gene lost 4 bases and the J gene lost 9 bases, with 19 bases spanning the gap. CDR3 length equals 14 residues. CDR3 in amino acids: CASSSNTGQKRQYF. The DNA of the CDR3 is TGTGCCAGCAGCTCGAACACAGGCCAGAAGCGGCAGTACTTC.

The V and J genes are TRBV18 and TRBJ1-3, with a weak D call TRBD1 (6 bases). Germline CDR1 and CDR2: KGHSH and LQKENI. CDR3 length: 16 residues. The V and J ends lost 3 bases and 2 bases respectively, with 14 bases between them. For the CDR3, the DNA is TGTGCCAGCTCACCGCCGTTATCAGGGGCTGGAAACACCATATATTTT. It is translated as CASSPPLSGAGNTIYF.

About this clone itself: A junction end diverges from the germline sequence, so it may reflect a read error. The CDR3 loop reads CASSLGPSSYEQYF. CDR3 nucleotide sequence: TGTGCCAGCAGTTTAGGACCGAGCTCCTACGAGCAGTACTTC. V usage is TRBV7-2 and J usage is TRBJ2-7; D is unresolved. Germline CDR1 reads SGHTA; CDR2 reads FQGNSA. The CDR3 extends over 14 amino acids.

J is TRBJ2-5 and V is TRBV6-5; D may be TRBD1 (5 bases). The germline V gene has CDR1 MNHEY and CDR2 SVGAGI. The CDR3 extends over 14 amino acids. V lost 7 bases, J lost 1 base, and 13 bases lay in between. The CDR3 nucleotides read TGTGCCAGCACCGACACAGGTATCCAAGAGACCCAGTACTTC. Protein: CASTDTGIQETQYF.

The CDR3 loop is CSVEGGVAGGPHEQYF. DNA of the CDR3: TGCAGCGTTGAAGGAGGGGTAGCGGGAGGCCCTCACGAGCAGTACTTC. This chain links TRBV29-1 with TRBJ2-7; 10 bases match TRBD2. This CDR3 has 16 amino acids. Germline loops: CDR1 SQVTM, CDR2 ANQGSEA. Trimming took 1 base from V and 5 from J; bases not matched to a gene: 11.

For this clone: This sample also contains other DNA sequences that code for the same CDR3. The CDR3 sequence is CASSPGVASTDTQYF. The CDR3 nucleotides read TGTGCCAGCTCACCAGGGGTTGCGAGCACAGATACGCAGTATTTT. The chain couples TRBV18 to TRBJ2-3, with D uncertain. Germline V gives CDR1 KGHSH, CDR2 LQKENI. The CDR3 loop spans 15 amino acids. V was clipped by 2 bases and J by 0 bases, with 9 bases between them. The full variable domain, completed using reference TRBV18 and TRBJ2-3, is NAGVMQNPRHLVRRRGQEARLRCSPMKGHSHVYWYRQLPEEGLKFMVYLQKENIIDESGMPKERFSAEFPKEGPSILRIQQVVRGDSAAYFCASSPGVASTDTQYFGPGTRLTVL.

The sample holds a few counts of this clone. V is TRBV2 and J is TRBJ1-1; perhaps TRBD1 as D (6 bases). V lost 6 bases and J lost 4, with 21 bases in between. CDR1 is SNHLY, CDR2 FYNNEI, per germline. The CDR3 totals 16 residues. Here the CDR3 reads CASRRGQPRWATEAFF. The CDR3 DNA follows: TGTGCCAGCAGACGCGGACAGCCCCGGTGGGCCACTGAAGCTTTCTTT.

The genes are TRBV5-8 and TRBJ2-1; TRBD2 is a possible D gene (5 bases). Germline V gives CDR1 SGHTS, CDR2 YDEGEE. Trimming took 0 bases from V and 0 from J, leaving 7 bases between them. The CDR3 contains 15 residues. CDR3 sequence reads: CASSLGGYSYNEQFF. The CDR3 DNA reads TGTGCCAGCAGCTTGGGAGGGTACTCCTACAATGAGCAGTTCTTC.

The chain combines TRBV6-5 with TRBJ2-4; 8 positions match TRBD2. CDR1 and CDR2 (germline): MNHEY, SVGAGI. The CDR3 extends over 15 amino acids. With V trimmed by 7 bases and J by 4 bases, 9 bases remained unmatched. The chain's CDR3 is CASTYGTSGKNIQYF. CDR3 DNA: TGTGCCAGCACCTACGGTACTAGCGGAAAAAACATTCAGTACTTC.

This chain connects TRBV7-3 to TRBJ2-7; 9 bases line up with TRBD1. V trimming: 1 base; J trimming: 4 bases; junction bases outside the gene matches: 2. CDR1 SGHTA and CDR2 FQGTGA come from the germline V gene. The CDR3 is made up of 14 amino acids. CDR3 in DNA: TGTGCCAGCAGCTTAATGGGACAGGGTTACGAGCAGTACTTC. It translates to CASSLMGQGYEQYF.

CDR3 bases: TGTGCCAGCAGCGTAGTGCGGTCGGGGGGTTTCAATGAGCAGTTCTTC. Protein: CASSVVRSGGFNEQFF. The genes are TRBV9 and TRBJ2-1; 7 positions match TRBD2. V was pared by 0 bases and J by 6 bases, with 9 bases of the junction left unmatched. The germline CDR1 and CDR2 sequences are SGDLS and YYNGEE. The CDR3 sequence is 16 residues long.

V gene TRBV4-2 combines with J gene TRBJ1-1; D unresolved. Germline lookup yields CDR1 LGHNA and CDR2 YNFKEQ. V gave up 0 bases and J gave up 6 bases, with 11 bases separating them. The CDR3 extends over 14 amino acids. CDR3 loop: CASSQDRGNPEAFF. As DNA, the CDR3 is TGTGCCAGCAGCCAAGATCGAGGTAATCCTGAAGCTTTCTTT.

V usage is TRBV9 and J usage is TRBJ2-7, with 8 bases fitting TRBD2. CDR3 length: 16 residues. Germline CDR1 reads SGDLS; CDR2 reads YYNGEE. With 0 bases clipped from V and 5 bases from J, the junction kept 10 bases outside the gene matches. CDR3 loop: CASSVEGAGVPHEQYF. The CDR3 nucleotides read TGTGCCAGCAGCGTAGAGGGAGCGGGAGTCCCTCACGAGCAGTACTTC.

The chain has TRBV5-4 and TRBJ2-1; D is undetermined. Germline V gene data show CDR1 as SGHNT and CDR2 as YYREEE (reference sequence). The CDR3 has 12 amino acids. V gave up 0 bases and J gave up 10 bases, with 8 bases separating them. The CDR3 reads CASSLELREQFF. Here the CDR3 DNA reads TGTGCCAGCAGCTTGGAACTGCGCGAGCAGTTCTTC.

The rearrangement links TRBV18 to TRBJ2-5; D is ambiguous. In germline, CDR1 is KGHSH, CDR2 LQKENI. Trimming took off 1 base at V and 4 bases at J, with 4 bases between the two ends. The CDR3 has 12 amino acids. The CDR3 protein is CASSPQGETQYF. The DNA of the CDR3 is TGTGCCAGCTCACCACAGGGAGAGACCCAGTACTTC.

This chain joins TRBV7-9 and TRBJ2-1; 7 bases are shared with TRBD2. Germline V gene lookup returns CDR1 SEHNR and CDR2 FQNEAQ (reference sequence). The trim removed 1 base at V and 2 bases at J, leaving 8 bases unmatched. The CDR3 contains 17 residues. CDR3 bases: TGTGCCAGCAGCTTAGGTCGGGCCGGGGGGACCTACAATGAGCAGTTCTTC. This codes for CASSLGRAGGTYNEQFF.